The 25 T cell receptor beta chains below were found in one sample sequenced in a study of T-cell reconstitution after alpha-beta-depleted transplantation in children. Preparation of the TCRbeta library involved a method that used unique molecular identifiers. MiXCR, applied by TCRdb to the PCR reads, yields one record per CDR3 protein. Here the sample spans 500,000 to 600,000 distinct CDR3 sequences, 27% being singletons. The specimen comprised PBMCs, sampled before TCRalphabeta/CD19-depleted stem cell transplant. The receptors here all came from a boy in the first two years of life with Wiskott-Aldrich syndrome, due to receive a stem cell transplant.

This clonotype was detected only a few times. The chain links TRBV10-3 to TRBJ2-6; 7 bases match TRBD1. The J segment lost 0 bases and the V segment lost 7 bases, leaving 6 bases of the junction unmatched. CDR1 and CDR2 (germline): ENHRY, SYGVKD. The CDR3 extends over 16 amino acids. CDR3 in amino acids: CAINRDRSSGANVLTF. The CDR3 nucleotides read TGTGCCATCAATAGGGACAGAAGCTCTGGGGCCAACGTCCTGACTTTC.

The rearrangement links TRBV12-3 or TRBV12-4 to TRBJ2-3; D possibly corresponds to TRBD2 (5 bases). This CDR3 region has 18 residues. V shed 1 base and J shed 4 bases, with 21 bases lying between them. CDR3 sequence reads: CASSLVQRTSLGADTQYF. Here the CDR3 DNA reads TGTGCCAGCAGTTTAGTCCAGAGGACGAGTCTCGGGGCAGATACGCAGTATTTT.

This clonotype appeared a few times. In DNA, the CDR3 is TGTGCCAGCAAGACAGCCCCCCGGGGACGATTTCAGGAGGAGCAGTACTTC. This sequence encodes CASKTAPRGRFQEEQYF. The rearrangement joins TRBV6-1 to TRBJ2-7, with D perhaps given as TRBD1 or TRBD2 (5 bases each). CDR1 and CDR2 (germline): MNHNS, SASEGT. The CDR3 totals 17 residues. The V end was cut by 7 bases, the J end by 7 bases, with 29 bases between.

The chain combines TRBV24-1 with TRBJ2-1, with 14 positions matching TRBD2. There are 16 residues in the CDR3. Germline loops: CDR1 KGHDR, CDR2 SFDVKD. Losses at the gene ends were 5 bases for V and 6 bases for J; bases not matched to a gene: 5. The CDR3 coding sequence is TGTGCCACCAGTGCCACGACTAGCGGGAGGGCCAATGAGCAGTTCTTC. This translates into CATSATTSGRANEQFF.

The V and J genes are TRBV2 and TRBJ2-2; TRBD1 matches at 7 bases. The V gene end was trimmed by 7 bases and the J gene end by 0 bases; junction bases not matched to a gene: 5. Germline values: CDR1 SNHLY, CDR2 FYNNEI. There are 15 residues in the CDR3. The CDR3 protein is CASNLQGTNTGELFF. The DNA for the CDR3 is TGTGCCAGCAACCTACAGGGGACGAACACCGGGGAGCTGTTTTTT. The full variable domain, in which reference TRBV2 and TRBJ2-2 provide the parts outside the CDR3, is EPEVTQTPSHQVTQMGQEVILRCVPISNHLYFYWYRQILGQKVEFLVSFYNNEISEKSEIFDDQFSVERPDGSNFTLKIRSTKLEDSAMYFCASNLQGTNTGELFFGEGSRLTVL.

This sequence joins TRBV10-2 and TRBJ2-3, with no clear D. Germline-derived CDR1 and CDR2 are WSHSY and SAAADI. V was shortened by 8 bases and J by 6 bases, with 6 bases between the two germline ends. The CDR3 sequence is 10 residues long. CDR3 DNA: TGCGCCAGCGGGAAGGATACGCAGTATTTT. Translating gives CASGKDTQYF.

This chain uses TRBV7-2 with TRBJ2-2; 7 bases line up with TRBD1. The CDR3 totals 15 residues. CDR1 is SGHTA and CDR2 is FQGNSA in the germline V gene. V lost 2 bases, J lost 6 bases, and 6 bases stayed unmatched. The DNA of the CDR3 is TGTGCCAGCAGCTTAACCCTGACAGGGTCCGGGGAGCTGTTTTTT. Amino acids: CASSLTLTGSGELFF. The variable domain in full, with the rest retrieved from reference TRBV7-2 and TRBJ2-2, is GAGVSQSPSNKVTEKGKDVELRCDPISGHTALYWYRQSLGQGLEFLIYFQGNSAPDKSGLPSDRFSAERTGGSVSTLTIQRTQQEDSAVYLCASSLTLTGSGELFFGEGSRLTVL.

This clonotype was detected a few times. V and J are TRBV5-1 and TRBJ1-6; 9 bases agree with TRBD1. With V trimmed by 4 bases and J by 10 bases, 6 bases remained unmatched. The CDR3 has 14 residues. Germline CDR1 and CDR2: SGHRS and YFSETQ. The CDR3 protein is CASSDGQGRSPLHF. As DNA, the CDR3 is TGCGCCAGCAGCGACGGACAGGGGCGCTCACCCCTCCACTTT.

The chain carries TRBV5-1 and TRBJ2-2; D call uncertain. The CDR3 length is 15 residues. Germline-derived CDR1 and CDR2 are SGHRS and YFSETQ. The V end was cut by 0 bases, the J end by 7 bases, with 13 bases between. CDR3 DNA sequence: TGCGCCAGCAGCTTGGAAGGCAGCAAACTCGGGGAGCTGTTTTTT. Translating gives CASSLEGSKLGELFF.

This clonotype showed up just a few times. The chain couples TRBV29-1 to TRBJ2-7, with D perhaps assigned TRBD1 or TRBD2 (5 bases each). CDR1 and CDR2 (germline): SQVTM, ANQGSEA. The CDR3 runs 12 residues. The ends were cut back, 4 bases at V and 5 bases at J, with 12 bases in the middle. The CDR3 loop reads CSVGGKGDEQYF. The CDR3 DNA reads TGCAGCGTTGGGGGGAAAGGGGACGAGCAGTACTTC.

The chain uses TRBV5-1 and TRBJ2-5; D not certain. The CDR3 extends over 14 amino acids. Germline-derived CDR1 and CDR2 are SGHRS and YFSETQ. V was trimmed by 0 bases and J by 3 bases, leaving 9 bases between them. The CDR3 DNA follows: TGCGCCAGCAGCTTGGTCCCAGGCGAAGAGACCCAGTACTTC. It translates to CASSLVPGEETQYF.

This chain connects TRBV5-1 to TRBJ2-7; a weak D match, TRBD2 (5 bases). The germline V gene encodes CDR1 SGHRS and CDR2 YFSETQ. V was clipped by 4 bases and J by 6 bases, with 11 bases between them. The CDR3 is 12 residues long. CDR3 loop: CASSRLGGEQYF. The CDR3 region has the DNA TGCGCCAGCAGCCGATTAGGAGGCGAGCAGTACTTC.

The genes are TRBV29-1 and TRBJ2-1; 7 nucleotides agree with TRBD2. Germline V gene lookup returns CDR1 SQVTM and CDR2 ANQGSEA. The CDR3 sequence is 15 residues long. V lost 6 bases, J lost 8 bases, and 16 bases stayed unmatched. This CDR3 is CSVGEGGSWYDEQFF. The CDR3 DNA sequence: TGCAGCGTCGGAGAGGGCGGGAGCTGGTACGATGAGCAGTTCTTC.

The rearrangement links TRBV2 to TRBJ2-1; D not resolved. The CDR3 is 12 amino acids. CDR1 and CDR2 (germline): SNHLY, FYNNEI. With 6 bases removed from V and 9 bases from J, the gap between germline ends came to 12 bases. As DNA, the CDR3 is TGTGCCAGCAGCCGTAGGGTTACTGAGCAGTTCTTC. Amino acid sequence: CASSRRVTEQFF.

This clonotype was seen more than once but under ten times. The V gene is TRBV25-1, the J gene TRBJ2-1; 11 bases fit TRBD2. The J segment lost 7 bases and the V segment lost 5 bases, leaving 10 bases of the junction unmatched. CDR1 is MGHDK and CDR2 is SYGVNS in the germline V gene. This CDR3 contains 16 residues. In DNA form, the CDR3 reads TGTGCCAGCAGTCAAAAGCTAGCGGGAGGAATAAATGAGCAGTTCTTC. Residues: CASSQKLAGGINEQFF.

The chain uses TRBV7-8 and TRBJ1-4, with 7 nucleotides matching TRBD1. V was pared by 5 bases and J by 10 bases, with 10 bases of the junction left unmatched. The CDR3 is made up of 14 amino acids. CDR1 is SGHVS, CDR2 FQNEAQ, per germline. DNA of the CDR3: TGTGCCAGCAGCCCGAGGGGGACAGTTGGAAAACTGTTTTTT. The encoded protein is CASSPRGTVGKLFF. Together with reference TRBV7-8 and TRBJ1-4, the CDR3 gives the full variable domain: GAGVSQSPRYKVAKRGQDVALRCDPISGHVSLFWYQQALGQGPEFLTYFQNEAQLDKSGLPSDRFFAERPEGSVSTLKIQRTQQEDSAVYLCASSPRGTVGKLFFGSGTQLSVL.

This clonotype was counted only a few times. The chain joins TRBV5-1 to TRBJ2-3; 8 nucleotides agree with TRBD1. J was trimmed by 1 base and V by 3 bases; bases with no gene match: 4. This CDR3 has 15 amino acids. Germline loops: CDR1 SGHRS, CDR2 YFSETQ. CDR3 residues: CASSSQTGGTDTQYF. DNA of the CDR3: TGCGCCAGCAGCTCCCAGACAGGGGGCACAGATACGCAGTATTTT.

This clonotype has more than one count but fewer than ten. The chain's CDR3 is CASSSQDSRYTDTQYF. CDR3 DNA sequence: TGTGCCAGCAGCTCCCAGGACTCTCGATACACAGATACGCAGTATTTT. This chain links TRBV6-2 or TRBV6-3 with TRBJ2-3, with a weak D call TRBD2 (5 bases). Trimming left V 6 bases short and J 2 bases short, with 18 bases between. Germline V lookup: CDR1 MNHEY, CDR2 SVGEGT. CDR3 length equals 16 residues.

A few counts support this clonotype. The chain uses TRBV12-3 or TRBV12-4 and TRBJ1-5; D is perhaps TRBD1 (5 bases). V was clipped by 1 base and J by 3 bases, with 7 bases between them. The length of the CDR3 is 14 residues. Here the CDR3 DNA reads TGTGCCAGCAGTTTAGGGGGGATCAATCAGCCCCAGCATTTT. Its translation: CASSLGGINQPQHF.

At least ten counts were recorded for this clonotype. The chain carries TRBV7-9 and TRBJ2-7; 9 bases line up with TRBD1. Trimming cost V 5 bases and J 2 bases; bases outside gene matches: 4. This CDR3 contains 14 residues. Germline CDR1 SEHNR, CDR2 FQNEAQ (reference sequence). Written as DNA, the CDR3 is TGTGCCAGCAGCCTATGGGACAGGGCCTACGAGCAGTACTTC. It yields the protein CASSLWDRAYEQYF.

This clonotype was seen more than once but under ten times. The chain couples TRBV5-1 to TRBJ2-1; 7 nucleotides agree with TRBD1. This CDR3 contains 16 residues. Germline-derived CDR1 and CDR2 are SGHRS and YFSETQ. V trimming: 4 bases; J trimming: 0 bases; junction bases outside the gene matches: 7. CDR3: CASSPEGAGSYNEQFF. CDR3 DNA sequence: TGCGCCAGCAGCCCCGAGGGGGCGGGCTCCTACAATGAGCAGTTCTTC. The full variable domain, with the rest looked up from reference TRBV5-1 and TRBJ2-1, is KAGVTQTPRYLIKTRGQQVTLSCSPISGHRSVSWYQQTPGQGLQFLFEYFSETQRNKGNFPGRFSGRQFSNSRSEMNVSTLELGDSALYLCASSPEGAGSYNEQFFGPGTRLTVL.

The chain joins TRBV10-3 to TRBJ2-7; 9 bases match TRBD1. The germline V gene encodes CDR1 ENHRY and CDR2 SYGVKD. J gave up 6 bases and V 7 bases, and 10 bases lay outside the gene matches. This CDR3 comprises 14 residues. The CDR3 spells CAIMTGQGHLEQYF. The CDR3 DNA follows: TGTGCCATCATGACGGGACAGGGCCACCTCGAGCAGTACTTC.

The rearrangement joins TRBV5-1 to TRBJ2-1, with 14 positions matching TRBD2. The CDR3 totals 18 residues. Germline V gives CDR1 SGHRS, CDR2 YFSETQ. V was clipped by 6 bases and J by 7 bases; unmatched bases: 15. CDR3 nucleotides: TGCGCCAGCACCCAGAGACTAGCGGGAGGGCCTGGTTTGAATGAGCAGTTCTTC. Amino acids: CASTQRLAGGPGLNEQFF.

The chain has TRBV5-5 and TRBJ2-7; D is unresolved. V was clipped by 0 bases and J by 3 bases, with 13 bases between them. The CDR3 consists of 15 residues. Germline lookup yields CDR1 SGHKS and CDR2 YYEKEE (reference sequence). CDR3 amino acids: CASSLVFGTIYEQYF. The CDR3 coding sequence is TGTGCCAGCAGCTTGGTGTTTGGAACCATCTACGAGCAGTACTTC.

CDR3 region: CSAREGLWYEQYF. CDR3 in DNA: TGCAGTGCTAGAGAGGGACTATGGTACGAGCAGTACTTC. This sequence joins TRBV20-1 and TRBJ2-7; TRBD2 matches at 7 bases. The germline CDR1 and CDR2 sequences are DFQATT and SNEGSKA (reference sequence). The CDR3 runs to 13 residues. The V and J ends lost 0 bases and 4 bases, in that order; junction bases with no gene match: 3.